This paragraph covers one T cell receptor beta chain sequence. The specificity of this receptor is unknown. The record has no base qualities; no much larger clone is one base away. The CDR3 covers 19 residues, taking in both the cysteine and the phenylalanine. The entry retains the CDR3 DNA only, 57 bases that are in frame from base 1. CDR1 and CDR2 are drawn from the germline V gene: SGDLS, YYNGEE. The donors were 40 or so Caucasian individuals from Russia, aged roughly 6 to 90 years, who were systemically healthy. Each donor gave 8 to 10 milliliters of peripheral blood, collected into EDTA-treated Vacutainer tubes. PBMCs were isolated by Ficoll-Paque density-gradient centrifugation, with at least 7 million obtained per sample. Total RNA, at least 5 micrograms per sample, was extracted from PBMCs with Trizol reagent. For every donor, flow cytometry on a PBMC aliquot measured the percentage of naive CD45RAhigh/CD27high T cells.

These data originate in a study of blood T cells in healthy people across ages (dated by TCRdb to between 2015 and 2017). At the level of the whole study: Template switching captured roughly one uniquely barcoded TCR beta cDNA molecule per two T cells in model experiments. For two donors (one aged 18 to 30 and one aged 80 or older), the study analyzed two additional independent replicas of 1 million unique cDNA reads from the same blood draw. Donors were grouped into four age groups: young (average about 15 years), middle-aged (around 39), aged (over 55) and long-lived (around 80). Using deep sequencing normalized with unique cDNA molecular identifiers, the study measured how TCR beta repertoire diversity changes with age. Paper-wide results and their limitations: Total diversity estimates from one million sequenced T cells were considered lower bounds and underestimates. Observed TCR beta diversity per million T cells fell roughly linearly with age, and a significant reduction was already apparent by age about 43. Compared with the aged group, the long-lived group had more naive CD4+ T cells, fewer expanded clones and increased TCR diversity, a pattern suggesting age selection. Bulk unsorted PBMC profiling prevented conclusive comparison of naive and antigen-experienced compartments. There was a strong correlation between observed TCR beta diversity and the percentage of naive T cells measured by flow cytometry. Because the CMV infection status of the donors was unknown, age-related changes in expanded clonotypes may potentially have been confounded.

Receptors were amplified or captured by 5' RACE. The listed sequencing device is Illumina HiSeq 2500. A second roughly 6 to 11 cycle PCR used a sample-barcoded 5' primer and a J-beta primer mix. Each TCR beta cDNA molecule received a unique molecular identifier from a template-switch 5' adaptor carrying 12 random nucleotides. Each sample yielded at least 2.5 million CDR3-containing paired-end reads. All of the RNA was converted into first-strand cDNA using the Mint cDNA synthesis kit, with a TRBC-specific oligonucleotide serving as the primer. All cDNA was treated with uracil-DNA glycosylase and then went through a first 18-cycle PCR with the universal primers M1SS and BC2_uni_R. Under the source paper's analysis protocol: Each sample was normalized by randomly selecting 1 million high-quality reads, each carrying a distinct molecular identifier. Reads sharing molecular identifiers were discarded rather than binned into consensus sequences. MiTCR, with a Q25 quality threshold and the strictest error-elimination algorithm, was used for CDR3 identification, clonotype clustering and error correction. Lower-bound total TCR beta diversity was estimated with a nonparametric unseen species model using Euler transformation. The public reads were quality trimmed at Q25 with fastp and then assembled into clones with MiXCR by TCRdb, keeping productive beta chains. Rows with one shared CDR3 protein collapse into an entry with the most common genes and DNA. For this entry, the V and J calls and clone size follow TCRdb and not the study's own pipeline. For this sample there are about 800,000 distinct CDR3 sequences; 20% to 25% appear just once. The leading ten clones occupy roughly 3.5% of the sample.

This same sample was also taken into another study, of T cells of mothers and their children. Per that second paper: Nine systemically healthy Caucasian individuals served as donors, namely three mothers together with their six children. cDNA synthesis consumed the entire amount of extracted RNA, loaded at about 1.5 ug RNA in each 15 ul reaction. In the second PCR, the M1S primer added sample barcodes and 2-4 random nucleotides. More than 8 million TCR beta CDR3 reads were obtained from each mother, and 2.5 million to 3.5 million reads were obtained from each child. In both related and unrelated pairs, thymic selection shapes the output of TCR recombination in a similar way, with inherited differences having only a minor effect. Normalized repertoire overlap was always slightly but never significantly higher in related than unrelated mother-child pairs. No persistent microchimeric T cell clones were detected, at a sensitivity of roughly 100 clones per million clonotypes. In the study, deep NGS was used to compare the TCR beta repertoires of mothers and children, and features distinguishing related mother-child pairs from unrelated individuals were sought. Mothers averaged about 40 +/- 4 years of age and children averaged around 10 +/- 4 years. After adapter ligation with NEBNext reagents, the libraries were sequenced on Illumina HiSeq 2000 with 100+100 nt paired-end reads. To prevent cross-contamination, the mother and child libraries were prepared one month apart and sequenced in separate runs. For each donor, somewhere between about 450,000 and 2,000,000 distinct TCR beta clonotypes were identified. Naive TCR beta clonotypes were estimated from low-frequency clonotypes matched to each donor's FACS-determined naive share, without sorting.

The receptor was derived from a boy between 10 and 17 years old in good health. Here the chain combines TRBV9 and TRBJ2-7; 10 junctional bases match TRBD2. The J call is uncertain, as TRBJ2-5 better fits the DNA end. Sequences were obtained from blood. The sequence in DNA is TGTGCCAGCAGCGTAGGAGACTGGGGACTAGCGAGGATGTCGGAGACCCAGTACTTC. Translated, it reads CASSVGDWGLARMSETQYF.